The present entry profiles one T cell receptor (beta chain) with its context. Its specific antigen is unknown. Possible read error: a much larger clone is one base away. The sample comes from a study of T cells in Graves' hyperthyroidism and ophthalmopathy (dated by TCRdb to between 2018 and 2021). Concerning the study at large: Peripheral blood samples were taken at the time of initial diagnosis, prior to any treatment. A discovery cohort of about 100 patients, approximately 44 with Graves' ophthalmopathy and under 60 with stable Graves' hyperthyroidism, was used to find distinguishing TCR V-J signatures. Once sampling was done, hyperthyroidism patients were given methimazole at a starting dose of 30 mg daily, whereas ophthalmopathy patients were given high-dose intravenous methylprednisolone. The study also compared thyroid tissue and blood T-cell repertoires from several Graves' hyperthyroidism patients. The roughly 94 discovery patients were randomly divided into training and test sets at a 7:3 ratio. Prospective prediction of ophthalmopathy was tested in an independent validation cohort consisting of under 20 hyperthyroidism patients and more than 15 patients who later progressed to ophthalmopathy. The paper describes TCR Vbeta CDR3 sequencing of 130 to 150 peripheral blood samples, made up of about 40 ophthalmopathy patients, 70 to 75 hyperthyroidism patients and 17 progressor patients. Overall study outcomes, separate from this receptor: Most expanded thyroid clonotypes (frequency above 0.001) were also detected in blood, suggesting blood repertoires may reflect thyroid immune responses. Sample size was not statistically predetermined, and investigators were not blinded to group allocation. Ophthalmopathy was separated from stable hyperthyroidism by a 13 V-J signature model, with over 85% sensitivity and approximately 81% specificity obtained in cross-validation and 80%/75% obtained in testing. In validation, the model predicted progression to ophthalmopathy with about 71% sensitivity and about 73% specificity, a median of around 6.6 months before onset.

Ophthalmopathy patients had moderately to severely active disease, with a Clinical Activity Score of 3 or more, a NOSPECS grade of 4 or more, and a disease duration of less than 3 months. Exclusion was applied to patients with uncontrolled infections, other autoimmune diseases, pregnancy or lactation. Clinical symptoms, serum thyroxine and TRAb, thyroid ultrasound, and orbital computed tomography formed the basis for the diagnoses. PBMCs were separated from roughly 10 ml of fresh peripheral blood using Ficoll-Paque density gradient centrifugation. Total RNA was extracted using Trizol reagent, and RNA quality was assessed on an Agilent 2100 Bioanalyzer. The TCR beta CDR3 regions were amplified from RNA transcripts. The TCR CDR3 was subjected to a first round of RT-PCR using the HTBI primer set and the Qiagen OneStep RT-PCR kit. A second multiplex PCR round built the libraries, followed by size selection and purification. Paired-end sequencing of the libraries was performed with 100 bp reads on an Illumina HiSeq2000. As for the original processing: SOAPnuke was used to process the raw data, throwing out any read that contained adapters or uncalled bases, had a mean Phred below 15, or lacked an exact constant-primer or identifier match. COPE v1.2.5 was used to merge high-quality paired reads, and clonotypes were defined as unique nucleotide sequences. Clonotypes were aligned to IMGT TRBV, TRBD and TRBJ reference segments using MiTCR v1.1. The analysis was restricted to V-J combinations with a frequency above 0.0001, which together covered 99% to 99.2% of the repertoires. The TCS score was defined as the ratio of F50 (clonal expansion) to E x V (chaos), calculated using BLOSUM62-based TCRdist between CDR3 peptides within each V-J. Welch's t-statistics and random forest reduced approximately 520 V-J features to 13, which were used in a naive Bayes classifier (R e1071). TCRdb redid the processing of the public reads, applying fastp at Q25 and MiXCR, and retained in-frame beta chains. Rows with a matching CDR3 protein are joined into one entry that keeps the most common DNA and genes. TCRdb, not the original authors, processed these V and J calls. Here the sample has about 260,000 distinct CDR3 sequences; roughly 22% occur a single time. Jointly, the top ten make up over 55% of the sample.

The material sequenced was blood. The receptor was isolated from a man aged 30 to 39 with Graves' ophthalmopathy.

The CDR3 amino acid sequence is: CASSQDQSDSPLHF. The nucleotide sequence is TGTGCCAGCAGCCAGGACCAGTCTGATTCACCCCTCCACTTT. The chain is made from TRBV3-1 and TRBJ1-6, with the D gene too uncertain to name. CDR1 and CDR2, per the germline V gene (reference sequence), are LGHDT and YNNKEL. The CDR3 spans 14 residues, from the cysteine through the phenylalanine. The sequence is cut down to CDR3 DNA, 42 bases in frame from base 1. V is shortened by 3 bases, J by 8 bases, and the region joining them spans 11 bases.